Only one count was recorded for the clone carrying this T cell receptor (beta chain). Its antigen is still unknown. Other DNA sequences in the sample encode the same CDR3. The V gene lost 2 bases and the J gene lost 2 bases, with 9 bases spanning the gap. CDR1 and CDR2 from the germline V gene are GTSNPN and SVGIG (reference sequence). CDR3 size: 13 residues. These data belong to a study of beta chain features in type 1 diabetes. The authors reverse transcribed all of the isolated RNA, so sequencing captured expressed TCRB transcripts. The assay was immunoSEQ multiplex PCR, and TCRdb's table has in-frame clones only and misses some. The sample consists of more than 550,000 clones, 11% to 15% of them appearing once. General study points: Across all four CD4+ subsets, people with type 1 diabetes showed modestly shorter TCRB CDR3s. Reduced insertions and increased deletions marked VDJ junctions in type 1 diabetes patients. Shorter templates might be favored by PCR, and equally so in patients and in controls.

The specimen sequenced was naive CD4+ T cells from blood. The chain couples TRBV30 to TRBJ2-5; maybe TRBD2 (6 bases). The sequence derives from a man younger than 30 with type 1 diabetes. CDR3 nucleotide sequence: TGTGCCTGGAGTCGCCTAGCGCAAGAGACCCAGTACTTC. This encodes CAWSRLAQETQYF.